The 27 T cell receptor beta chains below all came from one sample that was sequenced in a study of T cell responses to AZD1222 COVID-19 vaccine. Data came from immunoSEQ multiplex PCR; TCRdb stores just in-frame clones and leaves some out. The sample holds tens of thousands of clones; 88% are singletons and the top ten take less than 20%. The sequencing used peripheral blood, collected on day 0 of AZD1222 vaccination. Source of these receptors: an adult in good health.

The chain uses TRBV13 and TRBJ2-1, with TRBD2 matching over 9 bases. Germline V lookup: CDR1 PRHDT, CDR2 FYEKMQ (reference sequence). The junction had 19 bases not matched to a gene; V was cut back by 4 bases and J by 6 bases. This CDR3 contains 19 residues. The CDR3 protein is CASSSSASSGSSGGNEQFF. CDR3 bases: TGTGCCAGCAGCTCCTCCGCAAGTAGCGGGAGTAGTGGGGGCAATGAGCAGTTCTTC. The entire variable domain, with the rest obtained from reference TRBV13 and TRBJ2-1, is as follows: AAGVIQSPRHLIKEKRETATLKCYPIPRHDTVYWYQQGPGQDPQFLISFYEKMQSDKGSIPDRFSAQQFSDYHSELNMSSLELGDSALYFCASSSSASSGSSGGNEQFFGPGTRLTVL.

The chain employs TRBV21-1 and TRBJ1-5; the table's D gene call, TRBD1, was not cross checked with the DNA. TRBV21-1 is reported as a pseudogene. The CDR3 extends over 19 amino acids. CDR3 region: CASLGRQAGTDYSNQPQHF. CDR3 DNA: TGTGCCAGCCTAGGTCGACAGGCAGGGACGGATTATAGCAATCAGCCCCAGCATTTT.

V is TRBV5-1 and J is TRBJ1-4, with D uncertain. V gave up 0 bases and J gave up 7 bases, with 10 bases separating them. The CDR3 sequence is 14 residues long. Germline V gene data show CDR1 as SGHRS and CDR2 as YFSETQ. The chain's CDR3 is CASSLGDRGEKLFF. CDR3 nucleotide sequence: TGCGCCAGCAGCTTGGGGGATCGGGGTGAAAAACTGTTTTTT.

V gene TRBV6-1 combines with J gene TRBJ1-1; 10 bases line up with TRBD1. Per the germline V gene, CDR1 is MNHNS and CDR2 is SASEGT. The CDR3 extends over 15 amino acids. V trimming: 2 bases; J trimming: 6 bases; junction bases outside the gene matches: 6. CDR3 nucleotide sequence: TGTGCCAGCAGTGAACCGGGACAGGGGAAGGCTGAAGCTTTCTTT. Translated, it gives CASSEPGQGKAEAFF.

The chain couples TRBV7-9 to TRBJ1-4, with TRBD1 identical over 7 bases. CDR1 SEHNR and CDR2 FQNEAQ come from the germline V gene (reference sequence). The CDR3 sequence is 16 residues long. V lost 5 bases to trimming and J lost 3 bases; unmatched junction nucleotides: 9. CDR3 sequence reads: CASSPALTGPNEKLFF. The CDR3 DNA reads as TGTGCCAGCAGCCCCGCCCTGACAGGGCCTAATGAAAAACTGTTTTTT.

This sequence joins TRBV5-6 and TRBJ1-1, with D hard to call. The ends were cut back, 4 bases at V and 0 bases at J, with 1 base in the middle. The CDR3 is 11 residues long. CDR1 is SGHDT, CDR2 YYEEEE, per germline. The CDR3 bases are TGTGCCAGCAGCATGAACACTGAAGCTTTCTTT. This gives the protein CASSMNTEAFF.

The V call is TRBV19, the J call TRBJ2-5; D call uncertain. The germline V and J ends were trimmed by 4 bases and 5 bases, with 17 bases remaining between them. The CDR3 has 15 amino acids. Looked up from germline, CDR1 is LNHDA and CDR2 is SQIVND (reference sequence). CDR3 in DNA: TGTGCCAGTAGTACCCGAGCGACTTTCGGGGAGACCCAGTACTTC. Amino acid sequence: CASSTRATFGETQYF.

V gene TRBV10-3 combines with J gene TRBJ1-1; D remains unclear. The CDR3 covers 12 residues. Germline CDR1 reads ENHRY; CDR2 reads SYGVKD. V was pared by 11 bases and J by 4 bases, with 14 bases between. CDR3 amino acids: CAATGGSTEAFF. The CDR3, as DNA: TGTGCCGCCACCGGCGGGAGCACTGAAGCTTTCTTT.

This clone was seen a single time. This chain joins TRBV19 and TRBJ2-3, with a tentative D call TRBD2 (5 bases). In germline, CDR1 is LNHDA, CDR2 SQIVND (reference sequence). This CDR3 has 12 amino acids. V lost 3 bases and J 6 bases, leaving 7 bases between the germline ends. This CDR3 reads CASSIIADTQYF. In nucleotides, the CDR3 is TGTGCCAGTAGTATTATAGCGGATACGCAGTATTTT.

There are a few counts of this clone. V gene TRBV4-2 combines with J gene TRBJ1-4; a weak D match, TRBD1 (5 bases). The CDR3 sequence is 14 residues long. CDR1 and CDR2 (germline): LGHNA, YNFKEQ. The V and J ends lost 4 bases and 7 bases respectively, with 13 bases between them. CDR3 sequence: CASSPEGRGEKLFF. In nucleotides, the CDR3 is TGTGCCAGCAGCCCGGAGGGGCGGGGTGAAAAACTGTTTTTT.

The CDR3 nucleotides are TGTGCCAGCAGCTTAGCCCCGGACAGGAATCAGCCCCAGCATTTT. Amino acid sequence: CASSLAPDRNQPQHF. The chain joins TRBV7-2 to TRBJ1-5; 7 bases agree with TRBD1. Germline V gene data show CDR1 as SGHTA and CDR2 as FQGNSA. Germline trimming cut 0 bases from V and 4 bases from J; bases unmatched to any gene: 3. The CDR3 runs 15 residues.

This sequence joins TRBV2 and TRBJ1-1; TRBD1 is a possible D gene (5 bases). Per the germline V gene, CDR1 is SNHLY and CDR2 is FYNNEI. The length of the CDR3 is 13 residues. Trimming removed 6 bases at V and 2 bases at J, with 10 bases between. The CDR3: CASRQVYNTEAFF. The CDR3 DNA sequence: TGTGCCAGCAGACAGGTTTATAACACTGAAGCTTTCTTT.

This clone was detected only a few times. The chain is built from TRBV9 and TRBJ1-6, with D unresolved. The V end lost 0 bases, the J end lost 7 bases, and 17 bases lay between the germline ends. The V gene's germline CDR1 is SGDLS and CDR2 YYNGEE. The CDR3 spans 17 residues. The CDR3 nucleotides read TGTGCCAGCAGCGTAGGGACCTCCAGGAGCTCCAATTCACCCCTCCACTTT. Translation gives CASSVGTSRSSNSPLHF.

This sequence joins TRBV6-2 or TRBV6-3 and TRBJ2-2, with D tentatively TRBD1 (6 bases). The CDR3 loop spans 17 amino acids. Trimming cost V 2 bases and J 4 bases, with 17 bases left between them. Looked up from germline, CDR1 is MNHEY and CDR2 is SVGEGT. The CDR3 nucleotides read TGTGCCAGCAGTTACCCCGGACAGTCCGGTGGCACCGGGGAGCTGTTTTTT. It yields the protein CASSYPGQSGGTGELFF.

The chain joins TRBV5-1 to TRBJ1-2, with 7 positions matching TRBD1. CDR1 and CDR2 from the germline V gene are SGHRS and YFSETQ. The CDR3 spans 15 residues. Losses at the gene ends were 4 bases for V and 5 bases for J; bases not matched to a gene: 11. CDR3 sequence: CASSNRDSYLYGYTF. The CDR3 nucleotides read TGCGCCAGCAGCAACCGGGACAGTTACCTTTATGGCTACACCTTC.

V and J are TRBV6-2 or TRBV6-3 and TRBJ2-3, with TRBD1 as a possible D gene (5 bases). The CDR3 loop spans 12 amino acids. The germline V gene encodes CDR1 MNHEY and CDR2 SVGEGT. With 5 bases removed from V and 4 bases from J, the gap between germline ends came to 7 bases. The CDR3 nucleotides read TGTGCCAGCAGTCTGGGGCCAGATACGCAGTATTTT. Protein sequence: CASSLGPDTQYF.

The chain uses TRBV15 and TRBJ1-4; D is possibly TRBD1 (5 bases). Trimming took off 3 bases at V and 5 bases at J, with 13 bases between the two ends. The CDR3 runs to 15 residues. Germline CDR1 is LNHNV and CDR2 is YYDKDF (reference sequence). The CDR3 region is CATSSRGVRNEKLFF. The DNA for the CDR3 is TGTGCCACCAGCAGTAGAGGGGTTAGAAATGAAAAACTGTTTTTT.

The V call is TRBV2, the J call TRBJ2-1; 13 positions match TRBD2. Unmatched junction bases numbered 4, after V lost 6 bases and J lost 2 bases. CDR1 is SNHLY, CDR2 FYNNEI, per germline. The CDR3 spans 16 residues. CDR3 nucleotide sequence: TGTGCCAGCAGCTACGGGACTAGCGGGGCCTACAATGAGCAGTTCTTC. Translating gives CASSYGTSGAYNEQFF.

CDR3 coding DNA: TGTGCCAGCAGCTACTTCGGGGGCTCCTACAATGAGCAGTTCTTC. Translating it yields CASSYFGGSYNEQFF. The rearrangement uses TRBV7-2 and TRBJ2-1; maybe TRBD2 (6 bases). The CDR3 totals 15 residues. The germline gives CDR1 SGHTA, CDR2 FQGNSA. V lost 4 bases to trimming and J lost 0 bases, with 10 bases between them.

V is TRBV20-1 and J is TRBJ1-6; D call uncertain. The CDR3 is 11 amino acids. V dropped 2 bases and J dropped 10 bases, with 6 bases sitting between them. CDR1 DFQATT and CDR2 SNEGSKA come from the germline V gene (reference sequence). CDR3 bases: TGCAGTGCTAGACCTAGGTCACCCCTCCACTTT. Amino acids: CSARPRSPLHF.

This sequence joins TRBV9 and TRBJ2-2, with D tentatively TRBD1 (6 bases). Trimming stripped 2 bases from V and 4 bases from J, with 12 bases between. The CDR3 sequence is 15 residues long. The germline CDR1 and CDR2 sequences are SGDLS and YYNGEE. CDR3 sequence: CASSVTGPATGELFF. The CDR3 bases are TGTGCCAGCAGCGTTACAGGGCCGGCCACCGGGGAGCTGTTTTTT.

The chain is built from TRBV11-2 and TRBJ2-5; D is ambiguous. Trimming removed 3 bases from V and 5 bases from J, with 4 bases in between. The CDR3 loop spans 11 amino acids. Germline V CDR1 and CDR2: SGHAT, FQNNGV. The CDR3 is CASSLWETQYF. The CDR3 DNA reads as TGTGCCAGCAGCTTGTGGGAGACCCAGTACTTC.

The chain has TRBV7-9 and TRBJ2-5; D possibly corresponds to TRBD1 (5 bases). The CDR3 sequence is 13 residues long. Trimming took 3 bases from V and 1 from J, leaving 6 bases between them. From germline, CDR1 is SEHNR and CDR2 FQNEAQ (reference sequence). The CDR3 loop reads CASSLGLQETQYF. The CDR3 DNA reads TGTGCCAGCAGCTTGGGGCTCCAAGAGACCCAGTACTTC.

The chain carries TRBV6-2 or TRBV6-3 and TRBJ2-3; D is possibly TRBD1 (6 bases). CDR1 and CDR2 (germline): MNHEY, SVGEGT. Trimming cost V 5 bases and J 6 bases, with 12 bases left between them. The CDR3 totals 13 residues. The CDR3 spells CASSNPGADTQYF. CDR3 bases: TGTGCCAGCAGTAATCCAGGGGCGGATACGCAGTATTTT.

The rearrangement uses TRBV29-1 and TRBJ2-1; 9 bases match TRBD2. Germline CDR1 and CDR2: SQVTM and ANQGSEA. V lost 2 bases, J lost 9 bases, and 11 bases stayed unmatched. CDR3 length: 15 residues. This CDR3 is CSVESSGDRWGEQFF. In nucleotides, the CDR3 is TGCAGCGTTGAATCTAGCGGGGACCGGTGGGGTGAGCAGTTCTTC.

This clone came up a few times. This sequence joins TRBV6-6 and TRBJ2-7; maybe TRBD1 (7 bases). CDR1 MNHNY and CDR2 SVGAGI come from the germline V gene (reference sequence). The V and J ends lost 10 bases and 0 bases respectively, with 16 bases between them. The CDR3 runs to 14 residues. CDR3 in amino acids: CATSQGGSSYEQYF. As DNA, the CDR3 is TGTGCCACCAGCCAGGGGGGCAGCTCCTACGAGCAGTACTTC.

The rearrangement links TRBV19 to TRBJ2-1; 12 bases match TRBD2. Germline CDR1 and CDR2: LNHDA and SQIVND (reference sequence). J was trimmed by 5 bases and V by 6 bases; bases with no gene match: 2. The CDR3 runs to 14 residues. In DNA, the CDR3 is TGTGCCAGTAGAAGGACTAGCGGGGACAATGAGCAGTTCTTC. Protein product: CASRRTSGDNEQFF.